What follows are 14 T cell receptor beta chains derived from one specimen sequenced in a study of T cell responses to AZD1222 COVID-19 vaccine. The data were produced by immunoSEQ multiplex PCR, yet TCRdb's version contains in-frame clones alone and is incomplete. The repertoire holds under 150,000 clones, with more than 65% as singletons. Sequences were derived from peripheral blood, sampled 28 days after the second AZD1222 dose. The source of these receptors is an adult who received the AZD1222 COVID-19 vaccine.

The chain uses TRBV7-9 and TRBJ1-1; D is unresolved. The CDR3 extends over 12 amino acids. V was pared by 4 bases and J by 6 bases, with 9 bases between. The germline gives CDR1 SEHNR, CDR2 FQNEAQ (reference sequence). The DNA of the CDR3 is TGTGCCAGCAGCTCCGAATGGGCTGAAGCTTTCTTT. Its translation is CASSSEWAEAFF.

V gene TRBV19 combines with J gene TRBJ2-3, with D tentatively TRBD1 (6 bases). Germline V gives CDR1 LNHDA, CDR2 SQIVND (reference sequence). V was trimmed by 4 bases and J by 6 bases, leaving 20 bases between them. The CDR3 runs 16 residues. CDR3 in amino acids: CASSKPGAAGLDTQYF. The CDR3 region has the DNA TGTGCCAGTAGTAAACCAGGGGCTGCAGGTTTGGATACGCAGTATTTT.

The rearrangement links TRBV11-2 to TRBJ1-5; a weak D match, TRBD1 (6 bases). Trimming took 0 bases from V and 6 from J, leaving 12 bases between them. The CDR3 sequence is 15 residues long. The V gene's germline CDR1 is SGHAT and CDR2 FQNNGV. CDR3 amino acids: CASSLDRGGGQPQHF. In nucleotides, the CDR3 is TGTGCCAGCAGCTTAGATAGGGGAGGGGGTCAGCCCCAGCATTTT.

V gene TRBV5-1 combines with J gene TRBJ2-1; TRBD2 might be the D (6 bases). The ends were cut back, 0 bases at V and 3 bases at J, with 10 bases in the middle. Germline values: CDR1 SGHRS, CDR2 YFSETQ. The length of the CDR3 is 15 residues. The CDR3, as DNA: TGCGCCAGCAGCTTGGAGGGCGGGGTCTACAATGAGCAGTTCTTC. As protein: CASSLEGGVYNEQFF.

This chain uses TRBV7-2 with TRBJ1-2; D unresolved. This CDR3 is 15 amino acids long. Between the trimmed V and J ends, which lost 1 base and 4 bases, there was a span of 13 bases. Germline assignment: CDR1 SGHTA and CDR2 FQGNSA. CDR3 nucleotides: TGTGCCAGCAGCTTAGAGGGCCAAGCTATCTATGGCTACACCTTC. This codes for CASSLEGQAIYGYTF.

This chain joins TRBV7-2 and TRBJ1-3, with no clear D. Germline CDR1 and CDR2: SGHTA and FQGNSA. CDR3 length: 15 residues. V was clipped by 2 bases and J by 4 bases, with 12 bases between them. For the CDR3, the DNA is TGTGCCAGCAGCTTAAACCCCGGTGGGGGAAACACCATATATTTT. Its protein is CASSLNPGGGNTIYF.

The CDR3 sequence is CASSVGFGGDTQYF. CDR3 nucleotide sequence: TGTGCCAGCAGCGTAGGGTTTGGAGGGGATACGCAGTATTTT. V gene TRBV9 combines with J gene TRBJ2-3; TRBD2 might be the D (6 bases). With 0 bases removed from V and 6 bases from J, the gap between germline ends came to 11 bases. CDR3 length equals 14 residues. Germline CDR1 is SGDLS and CDR2 is YYNGEE.

The chain carries TRBV7-2 and TRBJ2-3; TRBD1 might be the D (6 bases). Germline V gives CDR1 SGHTA, CDR2 FQGNSA. V lost 5 bases, J lost 2 bases, and 11 bases lay in between. There are 14 residues in the CDR3. CDR3 residues: CASSLWDTTDTQYF. The CDR3 DNA is TGTGCCAGCAGCCTGTGGGACACCACAGATACGCAGTATTTT.

The gene calls are TRBV6-2 or TRBV6-3 and TRBJ2-7, with 7 bases aligning to TRBD1. The CDR3 loop spans 12 amino acids. After removal of 0 bases from V and 12 bases from J, the junction contained 5 bases not matched to a gene. In germline, CDR1 is MNHEY, CDR2 SVGEGT. In nucleotides, the CDR3 is TGTGCCAGCAGTTACTCGATGGACAGGCTGTACTTC. Protein: CASSYSMDRLYF.

The CDR3 sequence is CASSQLGANVLTF. The CDR3 DNA reads as TGTGCCAGCAGCCAACTCGGGGCCAACGTCCTGACTTTC. V gene TRBV14 combines with J gene TRBJ2-6; no definite D call. The CDR3 is 13 residues long. Trimming took 2 bases from V and 4 from J, leaving 3 bases between them. Germline CDR1 is SGHDN and CDR2 is FVKESK.

The rearrangement links TRBV7-9 to TRBJ2-1; tentatively, D is TRBD1 or TRBD2 (5 bases each). Germline values: CDR1 SEHNR, CDR2 FQNEAQ (reference sequence). The CDR3 contains 14 residues. V was cut by 4 bases and J by 6 bases, with 13 bases left in between. The CDR3 DNA reads TGTGCCAGCAGCTCTAGGGACCAGGGCAATGAGCAGTTCTTC. It yields the protein CASSSRDQGNEQFF.

The V and J genes are TRBV18 and TRBJ1-1; D uncertain. Trimming cost V 5 bases and J 1 base, with 8 bases left between them. Germline lookup yields CDR1 KGHSH and CDR2 LQKENI. The CDR3 sequence is 13 residues long. CDR3 sequence: CASSFGENTEAFF. The CDR3 bases are TGTGCCAGCTCATTCGGAGAGAACACTGAAGCTTTCTTT.

This chain uses TRBV7-8 with TRBJ1-6; possible D gene TRBD1, 5 bases. Germline loops: CDR1 SGHVS, CDR2 FQNEAQ. V was clipped by 2 bases and J by 9 bases, with 17 bases between them. This CDR3 has 16 amino acids. CDR3: CASSLKTGAGFSPLHF. The CDR3 DNA reads TGTGCCAGCAGCTTAAAAACAGGAGCAGGGTTTTCACCCCTCCACTTT.

The chain has TRBV6-2 or TRBV6-3 and TRBJ2-1, with 9 bases fitting TRBD2. V was pared by 0 bases and J by 4 bases, with 4 bases of the junction left unmatched. CDR1 MNHEY and CDR2 SVGEGT come from the germline V gene. The CDR3 has 16 amino acids. The CDR3 bases are TGTGCCAGCAGTTACTCGAATAGCGGGGGTTACAATGAGCAGTTCTTC. Protein sequence: CASSYSNSGGYNEQFF.